Listed here are 3 T cell receptor beta chains from one sample, sequenced in a study of spatial heterogeneity in lung cancer (dated by TCRdb to between 2018 and 2021). General conclusions and limits of the study: A correlation was observed between the number of expanded intratumoral alpha and beta TCRs and the tumor nonsynonymous mutation count.

Their cognate antigens are unknown. Library prep was done by 5' RACE. The sequencer listed for this sample is NextSeq 500. TCRdb took the public reads, trimmed them with fastp at Q25, ran MiXCR for clone calling and kept in-frame beta chains. Duplicate CDR3 protein sequences are folded into a single record with the most common DNA and genes. The table for this sample lists around 12,000 distinct CDR3 sequences; about 5% of them were counted only once. The ten biggest clones cover approximately 40% of the sample. The sample's time point label is to be understood as: sample taken at primary tumor resection. The source was lung tumor tissue, collected at surgery. The receptors shown here come from a male donor with early-stage non-small cell lung cancer.

There are a few counts of this clonotype. The chain joins TRBV14 to TRBJ2-6, with TRBD1 matching 8 bases. V was pared by 4 bases and J by 4 bases, with 6 bases of the junction left unmatched. This CDR3 region has 16 residues. CDR1 is SGHDN, CDR2 FVKESK, per germline. The CDR3 is CASSRAGGRGANVLTF. The CDR3 coding sequence is TGTGCCAGCAGCCGAGCAGGGGGCAGGGGGGCCAACGTCCTGACTTTC.

This clonotype appeared many times. V usage is TRBV10-3 and J usage is TRBJ2-1, with D possibly being TRBD2 (5 bases). CDR3 size: 15 residues. V was clipped by 2 bases and J by 7 bases, with 15 bases between them. Germline CDR1 reads ENHRY; CDR2 reads SYGVKD. The CDR3 DNA sequence: TGTGCCATCAGTGAGCGTTCTAGCTCTGGGAATGAGCAGTTCTTC. It encodes CAISERSSSGNEQFF.

A word on this clonotype: This could be a read error, since a much larger clone is one nucleotide away. The gene calls are TRBV20-1 and TRBJ1-2; tentatively, D is TRBD1 (6 bases). Germline CDR1 DFQATT, CDR2 SNEGSKA (reference sequence). CDR3 length equals 12 residues. The V end lost 5 bases, the J end lost 8 bases, and 15 bases lay between the germline ends. CDR3 sequence (DNA): TGCAGTGCTGCCGACAGGTCTCCGGGCTACACCTTC. It is translated as CSAADRSPGYTF.